This TCR beta chain emerged from a study of blood T cell repertoires in COVID-19 (dated by TCRdb to the early 2020s). A note on the overall study: Samples covering the acute and convalescent phases of COVID-19 were provided by collaborators in the United States, Italy and Spain. The material from the prospective study consisted of cDNA or gDNA derived from T cells, B-cell-depleted T cells, or PBMCs. Deeply sampled blood TCRbeta repertoires from subjects exposed to, actively infected with, or recovered from COVID-19 were included in the dataset. A freely available public database, intended as a resource for researchers studying the immune response to SARS-CoV-2, is where the repertoires were released. The samples were drawn from two sources: the first 160 participants of the ongoing ImmuneRACE study, and 1,200 or so subjects contributed by 6 global collaborators. A de-identified subject ID, COVID-19 status, age in years and sex were almost always included in the sample metadata. Where available, HLA class I and class II types were obtained from metadata supplied by the sample provider rather than from assay-based typing. General findings and caveats noted by the study authors: Clinical and demographic metadata were provided uncurated, with the amount varying by source and participant.

About this clone: Its binding antigen is unknown. No qualities accompany the bases; no much larger clone lies one base away.

Whole blood was collected in K2EDTA tubes by collaborating institutions according to the institutions' own protocols. Collaborator samples were shipped for TCRbeta analysis as frozen whole blood, isolated PBMCs, or DNA extracted from either sample type. From the cysteine through the phenylalanine, the CDR3 covers 19 amino acids. CDR3 DNA is the only sequence kept; it has 57 bases, read in frame from the first base. The germline V gene (reference sequence) gives CDR1 as LNHNV and CDR2 as YYDKDF. The germline V end is reduced by 0 bases and the J end by 8 bases; junction bases left unmatched: 22. TCRbeta CDR3 regions were amplified from genomic DNA using the immunoSEQ Assay, a bias-controlled multiplex PCR. The source study handled its data this way. Nucleated cell counts per sample were estimated from amplification of reference gene primers within the assay. To quantify the absolute abundance of each unique TCRbeta CDR3 rearrangement, sequence reads were collapsed and filtered. For each sample, productive Simpson clonality was calculated by taking the square root of Simpson's diversity index across productive rearrangements. The source is immuneACCESS, and TCRdb retained only in-frame sequences with V and J called. Part of the clones is not carried over; for the studies checked, unresolved V genes explain less than half of this, and the remainder is unexplained. The DNA gave D and trimming, while V, J and clone size come from that table. The sample profile shows about 400,000 clones; roughly 89% of them were found once. The ten largest make up 4.3% of the sample.

In this chain, TRBV15 is recombined with TRBJ2-7; 7 middle bases align to TRBD1. This clonotype was obtained from a woman in her thirties with acute or convalescent COVID-19. The sample comprised peripheral blood. CDR3 protein: CATSRDILGTDRIRGQQYF. The DNA sequence is as follows: TGTGCCACCAGCAGAGATATCCTTGGGACAGATAGGATTCGTGGGCAGCAGTACTTC.